This passage covers 11 T cell receptor beta chains from one sample sequenced in a study of cytomegalovirus exposure and HLA in healthy donors listed by TCRdb under 2017. The protocol used for the library was the immunoSEQ multiplex PCR assay. For the multiplex PCR, a mixture combining 60 forward primers for TCR Vbeta segments and 13 reverse primers for TCR Jbeta segments was used. This is the immuneACCESS table as TCRdb keeps it, with only in-frame sequences that have V and J called. A part of the clones is gone; compared with another copy, unresolved V genes explain less than half, and the rest is unexplained. Here the sample has 65,000 to 70,000 clones; approximately 68% occur a single time. The ten largest clones take up 9.5% to 13% of the sample. Sequencing was done on a sample of PBMCs. The receptors derive from a woman in her 30s in good health and CMV-seronegative.

The chain is built from TRBV5-1 and TRBJ2-3; possible D gene TRBD2, 5 bases. CDR3 length: 15 amino acids. Trimming shortened V by 6 bases and J by 2 bases, and 16 bases separated the two germline ends. From germline, CDR1 is SGHRS and CDR2 YFSETQ. CDR3 residues: CASNPGLATTDTQYF. In nucleotides, the CDR3 is TGCGCCAGCAACCCCGGACTTGCGACCACAGATACGCAGTATTTT.

This clone was observed a handful of times. The chain uses TRBV30 and TRBJ2-5; D is possibly TRBD2 (5 bases). This CDR3 region has 16 residues. Germline V CDR1 and CDR2: GTSNPN, SVGIG (reference sequence). V was trimmed by 3 bases and J by 2 bases, leaving 19 bases between them. The CDR3 region is CAWRTIRGRLQETQYF. The CDR3 bases are TGTGCCTGGAGGACTATCCGGGGAAGACTACAAGAGACCCAGTACTTC.

The rearrangement links TRBV11-2 to TRBJ1-4; 7 nucleotides align to TRBD1. Trimming at V came to 5 bases and at J to 7 bases, leaving 10 bases not matched to a gene. Germline CDR1 SGHAT, CDR2 FQNNGV. The CDR3 consists of 15 residues. Written as DNA, the CDR3 is TGTGCCAGCAGCCCAACCCCCGACAGGGTTGAAAAACTGTTTTTT. This codes for CASSPTPDRVEKLFF.

The gene calls are TRBV19 and TRBJ1-1; D possibly corresponds to TRBD1 (6 bases). CDR1 is LNHDA, CDR2 SQIVND, per germline (reference sequence). The ends were cut back, 7 bases at V and 12 bases at J, with 24 bases in the middle. The CDR3 runs 14 residues. The CDR3 DNA is TGTGCCAGTAAATTTGTATCAGGGGATAAGGGGACTTTCTTT. Translating it yields CASKFVSGDKGTFF.

This clone was observed a few times. The CDR3 DNA sequence: TGTGCCAGCAGCCAAGAAACAGGTTCGGCTTTCTTT. This encodes CASSQETGSAFF. The chain recombines TRBV14 with TRBJ1-1, with D perhaps matching TRBD1 (5 bases). Germline loops: CDR1 SGHDN, CDR2 FVKESK. Trimming removed 0 bases from V and 11 bases from J, with 10 bases in between. This CDR3 contains 12 residues.

This rearrangement joins TRBV5-4 to TRBJ2-5, with 7 bases aligning to TRBD2. The V gene's germline CDR1 is SGHNT and CDR2 YYREEE (reference sequence). J gave up 2 bases and V 4 bases, and 14 bases lay outside the gene matches. There are 17 residues in the CDR3. The CDR3 here is CASSRRGSASGQETQYF. DNA of the CDR3: TGTGCCAGCAGCCGCCGCGGGTCGGCTAGCGGTCAAGAGACCCAGTACTTC. The complete variable domain, with remaining parts taken from reference TRBV5-4 and TRBJ2-5, reads ETGVTQSPTHLIKTRGQQVTLRCSSQSGHNTVSWYQQALGQGPQFIFQYYREEENGRGNFPPRFSGLQFPNYSSELNVNALELDDSALYLCASSRRGSASGQETQYFGPGTRLLVL.

The chain uses TRBV5-4 and TRBJ1-1; 8 positions match TRBD1. Germline V CDR1 and CDR2: SGHNT, YYREEE (reference sequence). V lost 4 bases, J lost 4 bases, and 9 bases stayed unmatched. This CDR3 contains 15 residues. CDR3 coding DNA: TGTGCCAGCAGCCCCCAGTTAACAGGGGGCACTGAAGCTTTCTTT. Its translation is CASSPQLTGGTEAFF.

This chain connects TRBV30 to TRBJ1-1; D gene ambiguous. Trimming stripped 0 bases from V and 2 bases from J, with 13 bases between. This CDR3 has 15 amino acids. Germline values: CDR1 GTSNPN, CDR2 SVGIG (reference sequence). The CDR3 DNA sequence: TGTGCCTGGAGTGTGGGTCGGCGGGGAAACACTGAAGCTTTCTTT. Translating gives CAWSVGRRGNTEAFF.

The CDR3 nucleotides are TGTGCCAGCAGCCTTAGCGGGGGGGTCACAGATACGCAGTATTTT. This translates into CASSLSGGVTDTQYF. The V and J genes are TRBV7-9 and TRBJ2-3; 11 bases are shared with TRBD2. CDR3 length equals 15 residues. Germline CDR1 SEHNR, CDR2 FQNEAQ (reference sequence). J gave up 2 bases and V 5 bases, and 3 bases lay outside the gene matches.

V usage is TRBV7-2 and J usage is TRBJ2-3; 10 nucleotides align to TRBD2. The germline V gene encodes CDR1 SGHTA and CDR2 FQGNSA. The CDR3 consists of 12 residues. V lost 4 bases and J lost 12; bases outside the gene matches: 4. In DNA form, the CDR3 reads TGTGCCAGCAGCTCTTTAGCGGGGGGCCAGTATTTT. Translation gives CASSSLAGGQYF.

This chain joins TRBV7-9 and TRBJ2-5, with 8 bases identical to TRBD2. V lost 3 bases and J lost 5; bases outside the gene matches: 2. The V gene's germline CDR1 is SEHNR and CDR2 FQNEAQ (reference sequence). This CDR3 has 13 residues. CDR3 protein: CASSLGLGETQYF. The DNA for the CDR3 is TGTGCCAGCAGCTTGGGACTAGGGGAGACCCAGTACTTC.